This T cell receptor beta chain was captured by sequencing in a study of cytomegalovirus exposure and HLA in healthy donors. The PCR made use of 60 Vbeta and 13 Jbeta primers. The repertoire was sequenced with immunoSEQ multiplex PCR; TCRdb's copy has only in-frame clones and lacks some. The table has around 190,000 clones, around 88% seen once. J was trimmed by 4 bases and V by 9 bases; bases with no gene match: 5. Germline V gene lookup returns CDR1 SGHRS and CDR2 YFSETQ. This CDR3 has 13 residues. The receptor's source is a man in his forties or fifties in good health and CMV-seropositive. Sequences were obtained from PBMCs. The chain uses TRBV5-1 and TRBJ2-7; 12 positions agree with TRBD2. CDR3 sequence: CATSTSGSYEQYF. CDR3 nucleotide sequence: TGCGCCACCTCGACTAGCGGGAGTTACGAGCAGTACTTC.